Shown below are 24 T cell receptor beta chains from a single sample sequenced in a study of blood T cell repertoires in COVID-19. Only in-frame clones appear in the TCRdb table, and some are missing; sequencing was by immunoSEQ multiplex PCR. The sample carries 200,000 to 250,000 clones, over 70% recorded once. The sample was peripheral blood. These receptors were collected from a woman in her 70s with acute or convalescent COVID-19.

The chain employs TRBV28 and TRBJ1-2; TRBD1 aligns across 9 bases. CDR3 length: 16 residues. CDR1 and CDR2 from the germline V gene are MDHEN and SYDVKM. V shed 5 bases, J shed 1 base, and the junction held 8 bases outside the gene matches. The CDR3 DNA sequence: TGTGCCAGCAGTCTGGAAACAGGGGGCCTTAACTATGGCTACACCTTC. Its translation is CASSLETGGLNYGYTF.

CDR3 in DNA: TGTGCCAGCAGCGCGGGGCACACTGAAGCTTTCTTT. Its protein is CASSAGHTEAFF. The rearrangement uses TRBV5-6 and TRBJ1-1; TRBD1 is a possible D gene (5 bases). CDR3 length equals 12 residues. CDR1 SGHDT and CDR2 YYEEEE come from the germline V gene. V was trimmed by 4 bases and J by 3 bases, leaving 7 bases between them.

CDR3 nucleotide sequence: TGTGCCAGCAGCCCCAGCAGGGGTGGGGATGAAAAACTGTTTTTT. This codes for CASSPSRGGDEKLFF. This chain links TRBV7-9 with TRBJ1-4; the D gene is possibly TRBD1 (6 bases). This CDR3 has 15 residues. Trimming took 5 bases from V and 6 from J, leaving 16 bases between them. CDR1 SEHNR and CDR2 FQNEAQ come from the germline V gene (reference sequence).

J is TRBJ1-2 and V is TRBV29-1; 7 bases map to TRBD1. This CDR3 is built from 15 residues. Trimming took 3 bases from V and 2 from J; bases not matched to a gene: 9. The germline gives CDR1 SQVTM, CDR2 ANQGSEA. DNA for the CDR3: TGCAGCGTTGAGGGACAGTTCTCCCAGAACTATGGCTACACCTTC. Protein product: CSVEGQFSQNYGYTF.

This chain links TRBV5-1 with TRBJ2-2, with TRBD1 matching 7 bases. The V and J ends lost 4 bases and 0 bases, in that order; junction bases with no gene match: 6. CDR1 SGHRS and CDR2 YFSETQ come from the germline V gene. The length of the CDR3 is 16 residues. CDR3 coding DNA: TGCGCCAGCAGCCTGGGACAGTCTACGAACACCGGGGAGCTGTTTTTT. Amino acid sequence: CASSLGQSTNTGELFF.

The rearrangement uses TRBV24-1 and TRBJ2-3; D is possibly TRBD2 (7 bases). The CDR3 consists of 14 residues. Trimming cost V 9 bases and J 6 bases, with 18 bases left between them. CDR1 is KGHDR, CDR2 SFDVKD, per germline. The CDR3: CATVGGPLADTQYF. DNA of the CDR3: TGTGCCACCGTCGGGGGGCCGCTCGCGGATACGCAGTATTTT.

This chain links TRBV2 with TRBJ1-6; D is undetermined. In germline, CDR1 is SNHLY, CDR2 FYNNEI. This CDR3 spans 13 amino acids. Trimming left V 4 bases short and J 6 bases short, with 7 bases between. The CDR3 is CASSAQLNSPLHF. The DNA for the CDR3 is TGTGCCAGCAGTGCACAGCTTAATTCACCCCTCCACTTT.

As to this clone: The identical CDR3 is also encoded by other nucleotide sequences in the sample. The CDR3: CASSLVSYEQYF. The CDR3 DNA reads as TGCGCCAGCAGCTTGGTATCCTACGAGCAGTACTTC. The rearrangement uses TRBV5-1 and TRBJ2-7; no firm D call. Looked up from germline, CDR1 is SGHRS and CDR2 is YFSETQ. The CDR3 sequence is 12 residues long. V dropped 0 bases and J dropped 1 base, with 2 bases sitting between them.

This clone was counted a single time. V gene TRBV7-2 combines with J gene TRBJ2-2; tentative D call: TRBD1 (5 bases). From germline, CDR1 is SGHTA and CDR2 FQGNSA. The CDR3 contains 14 residues. The germline V and J ends were trimmed by 5 bases and 7 bases, with 14 bases remaining between them. CDR3 nucleotide sequence: TGTGCCAGCAGCATAGGGGCGAGCATCGGGGAGCTGTTTTTT. Amino acid sequence: CASSIGASIGELFF.

The chain joins TRBV19 to TRBJ1-5, with TRBD1 matching over 7 bases. The V and J ends lost 5 bases and 0 bases, in that order; junction bases with no gene match: 4. From germline, CDR1 is LNHDA and CDR2 SQIVND (reference sequence). The CDR3 runs to 15 residues. The CDR3 loop is CASSGGQYSNQPQHF. The CDR3 DNA sequence: TGTGCCAGTAGTGGGGGACAGTATAGCAATCAGCCCCAGCATTTT.

V usage is TRBV7-2 and J usage is TRBJ2-2; 11 nucleotides line up with TRBD1. V lost 2 bases and J lost 4; bases outside the gene matches: 6. Germline CDR1 reads SGHTA; CDR2 reads FQGNSA. The CDR3 totals 17 residues. The CDR3 protein is CASSLFTGTGGTGELFF. The CDR3, as DNA: TGTGCCAGCAGCTTATTTACCGGGACAGGGGGCACCGGGGAGCTGTTTTTT.

V and J are TRBV6-5 and TRBJ1-3; D possibly corresponds to TRBD1 (6 bases). V was shortened by 6 bases and J by 0 bases, with 12 bases between the two germline ends. The CDR3 totals 15 residues. CDR1 and CDR2 (germline): MNHEY, SVGAGI. This chain's CDR3 is CASRTGGASGNTIYF. In DNA, the CDR3 is TGTGCCAGCAGGACGGGGGGGGCCTCTGGAAACACCATATATTTT.

CDR3 bases: TGTGCCAGCTCCGCCTTCGGGACAGAATACAATGAGCAGTTCTTC. Residues: CASSAFGTEYNEQFF. The chain employs TRBV18 and TRBJ2-1; 7 bases are shared with TRBD1. Trimming took 6 bases from V and 4 from J; bases not matched to a gene: 9. The CDR3 is 15 residues long. From germline, CDR1 is KGHSH and CDR2 LQKENI.

The genes are TRBV5-1 and TRBJ1-1; the D is unclear. This CDR3 has 13 residues. Germline loops: CDR1 SGHRS, CDR2 YFSETQ. The V and J ends lost 0 bases and 8 bases respectively, with 11 bases between them. CDR3 DNA: TGCGCCAGCAGCTTGGTGGGTCGGAGGGAAGCTTTCTTT. This sequence encodes CASSLVGRREAFF.

The genes are TRBV7-3 and TRBJ2-2; TRBD2 aligns across 9 bases. The CDR3 loop spans 18 amino acids. V shed 1 base and J 5 bases; nucleotides not matched to a gene: 11. In germline, CDR1 is SGHTA, CDR2 FQGTGA. CDR3 region: CASSLKKGISGSTGELFF. CDR3 in DNA: TGTGCCAGCAGCTTAAAGAAGGGGATTAGCGGGAGTACCGGGGAGCTGTTTTTT.

CDR3 residues: CASSPQGVGYGYTF. The CDR3 bases are TGCGCCAGCAGCCCACAGGGGGTTGGCTATGGCTACACCTTC. The chain couples TRBV5-1 to TRBJ1-2; TRBD1 matches 8 bases. Germline-derived CDR1 and CDR2 are SGHRS and YFSETQ. J gave up 4 bases and V 4 bases, and 6 bases lay outside the gene matches. This CDR3 comprises 14 residues.

This clone was counted only a few times. The rearrangement links TRBV21-1 to TRBJ2-3; the table calls TRBD2, which could not be checked here. TRBV21-1 is classified as a pseudogene. The CDR3 is 16 residues long. CDR3 sequence (DNA): TGTGCCAGCAGCAAAAATCTACTAGCGGGAAAAGATACGCAGTATTTT. Its translation is CASSKNLLAGKDTQYF.

The V and J genes are TRBV6-5 and TRBJ2-7; tentative D call: TRBD2 (7 bases). In germline, CDR1 is MNHEY, CDR2 SVGAGI. The CDR3 totals 15 residues. The ends were cut back, 6 bases at V and 0 bases at J, with 15 bases in the middle. CDR3 loop: CASRRGGDGSYEQYF. The CDR3 DNA is TGTGCCAGCAGGAGGGGGGGAGACGGCTCCTACGAGCAGTACTTC.

The chain joins TRBV3-1 (or the pseudogene TRBV3-2) to TRBJ1-5; 7 bases are shared with TRBD1. The germline CDR1 and CDR2 sequences are LGHDT and YNNKEL (reference sequence). Trimming took 0 bases from V and 2 from J; bases not matched to a gene: 4. The CDR3 sequence is 16 residues long. The CDR3 region is CASSQDHRGGNQPQHF. The CDR3 DNA sequence: TGTGCCAGCAGCCAAGATCACAGGGGTGGCAATCAGCCCCAGCATTTT.

Points on this clone: The sample contains more than one DNA sequence encoding this CDR3. J is TRBJ2-7 and V is TRBV19, with 9 positions matching TRBD2. Trimming at V came to 3 bases and at J to 2 bases, leaving 2 bases not matched to a gene. The CDR3 is 14 amino acids. CDR1 LNHDA and CDR2 SQIVND come from the germline V gene (reference sequence). CDR3 amino acids: CASSILAGPYEQYF. CDR3 nucleotides: TGTGCCAGTAGTATTCTAGCGGGACCCTACGAGCAGTACTTC.

This chain uses TRBV10-3 with TRBJ1-3, with 9 bases matching TRBD1. The CDR3 extends over 16 amino acids. Looked up from germline, CDR1 is ENHRY and CDR2 is SYGVKD. With V trimmed by 3 bases and J by 4 bases, 7 bases remained unmatched. This CDR3 is CAISDPGQGAGNTIYF. The CDR3 DNA sequence: TGTGCCATCAGTGACCCGGGACAGGGAGCCGGAAACACCATATATTTT.

With respect to this clone: This sample includes further DNA sequences coding for the same CDR3. The chain is built from TRBV10-3 and TRBJ1-1; a possible D gene is TRBD1 (5 bases). Germline V gene sequence: CDR1 ENHRY, CDR2 SYGVKD. V shed 0 bases and J shed 5 bases, with 7 bases lying between them. The CDR3 sequence is 13 residues long. The CDR3, as DNA: TGTGCCATCAGTGAGTCGGGGGGAACTGAAGCTTTCTTT. This sequence encodes CAISESGGTEAFF.

The sample holds many counts of this clone. The chain carries TRBV20-1 and TRBJ1-1, with a tentative D call TRBD1 (6 bases). The V gene lost 6 bases and the J gene lost 0 bases, with 17 bases spanning the gap. Germline V gene lookup returns CDR1 DFQATT and CDR2 SNEGSKA (reference sequence). The CDR3 consists of 15 residues. CDR3: CSASRGILVNTEAFF. The CDR3 nucleotides are TGCAGTGCCAGTAGGGGGATTCTGGTGAACACTGAAGCTTTCTTT.

The CDR3 reads CASSTSGTQETQYF. CDR3 nucleotides: TGTGCCAGCAGCACTAGCGGCACCCAAGAGACCCAGTACTTC. The chain carries TRBV2 and TRBJ2-5, with 8 bases identical to TRBD2. The CDR3 totals 14 residues. CDR1 SNHLY and CDR2 FYNNEI come from the germline V gene. V was clipped by 6 bases and J by 1 base; unmatched bases: 4.